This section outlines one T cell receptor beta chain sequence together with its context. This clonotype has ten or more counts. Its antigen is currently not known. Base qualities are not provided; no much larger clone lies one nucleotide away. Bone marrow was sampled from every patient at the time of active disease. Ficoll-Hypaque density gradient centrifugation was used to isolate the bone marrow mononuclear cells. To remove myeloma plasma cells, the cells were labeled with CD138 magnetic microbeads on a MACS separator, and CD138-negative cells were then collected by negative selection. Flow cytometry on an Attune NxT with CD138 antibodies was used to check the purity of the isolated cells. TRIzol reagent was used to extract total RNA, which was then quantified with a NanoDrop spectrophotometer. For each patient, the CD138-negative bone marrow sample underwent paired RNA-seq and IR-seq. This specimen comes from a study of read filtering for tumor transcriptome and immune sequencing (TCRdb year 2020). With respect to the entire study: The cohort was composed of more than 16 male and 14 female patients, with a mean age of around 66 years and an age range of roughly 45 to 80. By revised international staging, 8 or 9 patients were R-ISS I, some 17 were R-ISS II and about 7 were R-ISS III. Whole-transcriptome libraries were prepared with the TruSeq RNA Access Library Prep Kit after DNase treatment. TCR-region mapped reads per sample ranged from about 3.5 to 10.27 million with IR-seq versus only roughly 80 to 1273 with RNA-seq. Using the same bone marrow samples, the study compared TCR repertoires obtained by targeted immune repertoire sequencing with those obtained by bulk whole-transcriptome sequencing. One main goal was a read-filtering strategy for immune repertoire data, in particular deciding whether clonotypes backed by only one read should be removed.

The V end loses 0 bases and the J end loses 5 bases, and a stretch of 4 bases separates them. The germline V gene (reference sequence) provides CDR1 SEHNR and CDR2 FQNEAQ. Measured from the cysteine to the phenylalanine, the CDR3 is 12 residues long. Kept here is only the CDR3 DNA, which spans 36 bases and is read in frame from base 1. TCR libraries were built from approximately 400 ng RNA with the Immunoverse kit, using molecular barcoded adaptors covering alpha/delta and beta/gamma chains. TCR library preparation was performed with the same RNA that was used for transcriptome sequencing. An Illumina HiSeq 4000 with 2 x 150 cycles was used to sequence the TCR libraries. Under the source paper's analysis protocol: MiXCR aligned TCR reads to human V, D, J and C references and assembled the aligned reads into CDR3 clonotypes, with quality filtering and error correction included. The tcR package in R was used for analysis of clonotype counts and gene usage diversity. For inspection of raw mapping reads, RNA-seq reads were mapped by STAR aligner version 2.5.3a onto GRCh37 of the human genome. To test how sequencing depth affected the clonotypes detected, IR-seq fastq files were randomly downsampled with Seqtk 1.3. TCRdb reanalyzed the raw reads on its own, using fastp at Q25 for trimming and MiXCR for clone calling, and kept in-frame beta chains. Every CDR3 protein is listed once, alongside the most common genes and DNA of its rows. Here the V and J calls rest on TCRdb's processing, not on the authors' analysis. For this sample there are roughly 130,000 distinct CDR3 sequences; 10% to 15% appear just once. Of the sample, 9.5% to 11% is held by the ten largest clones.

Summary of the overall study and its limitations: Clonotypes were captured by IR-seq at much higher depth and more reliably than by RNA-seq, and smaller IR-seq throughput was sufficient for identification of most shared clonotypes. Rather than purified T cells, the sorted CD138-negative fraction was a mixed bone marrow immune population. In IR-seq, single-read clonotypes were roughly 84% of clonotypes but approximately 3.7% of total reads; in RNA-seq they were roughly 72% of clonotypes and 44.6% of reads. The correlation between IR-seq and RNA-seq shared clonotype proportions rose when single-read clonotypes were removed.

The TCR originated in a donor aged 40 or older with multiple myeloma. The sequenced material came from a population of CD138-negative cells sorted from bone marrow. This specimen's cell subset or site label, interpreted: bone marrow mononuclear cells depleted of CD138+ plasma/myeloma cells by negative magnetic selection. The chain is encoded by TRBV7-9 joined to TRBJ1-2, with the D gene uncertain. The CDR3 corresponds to CASSLAQYGYTF. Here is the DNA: TGTGCCAGCAGCTTAGCACAGTATGGCTACACCTTC.